These T cell receptor beta chains were read from a single sample in a study of T cell changes during pregnancy in multiple sclerosis. Here immunoSEQ multiplex PCR was the method, and the copy in TCRdb shows in-frame clones only, minus some. Of about 73,000 clones listed, almost 95% are singletons. The sample was peripheral blood, taken in the third trimester of pregnancy. The source is a female donor in good health, enrolled as a control in a pregnancy study. The CDR3 runs from the conserved cysteine through the conserved F or W. A D gene is named only where the DNA matches it firmly. Rows may omit the clone size; those that give it use once, few, many or a size class.

V,D,size,J,CDR3,DNA
TRBV19,-,-,TRBJ1-5,CASVIGNQPQHF,TGTGCCAGTGTGATAGGCAATCAGCCCCAGCATTTT
TRBV9,TRBD1,once,TRBJ2-1,CASSIYSGTGTTEQFF,TGTGCCAGCAGCATCTACTCCGGGACAGGGACGACTGAGCAGTTCTTC
TRBV5-4,TRBD2,-,TRBJ2-1,CASSFEPGLAGVGSYNEQFF,TGTGCCAGCAGCTTCGAGCCGGGACTAGCGGGAGTAGGTTCCTACAATGAGCAGTTCTTC
TRBV7-2,-,-,TRBJ2-1,CASSLLLANEQFF,TGTGCCAGCAGCTTACTACTAGCCAATGAGCAGTTCTTC
TRBV27,-,-,TRBJ1-1,CASSLGPNTEAFF,TGTGCCAGCAGCCTGGGGCCGAACACTGAAGCTTTCTTT
TRBV7-9,-,-,TRBJ2-7,CASSPRDRLAFYEQYF,TGTGCCAGCAGCCCACGTGACAGATTAGCCTTCTACGAGCAGTACTTC
TRBV7-2,-,-,TRBJ2-7,CASINQGGYEQYF,TGTGCCAGCATCAATCAGGGGGGCTACGAGCAGTACTTC
TRBV6-5,TRBD1,-,TRBJ1-1,CASSPGQANTEAFF,TGTGCCAGCAGTCCGGGACAGGCCAACACTGAAGCTTTCTTT
TRBV20-1,-,-,TRBJ2-7,CSATFDYEQYF,TGCAGTGCAACTTTTGACTACGAGCAGTACTTC
TRBV27,-,-,TRBJ1-1,CASRGTQNTEAFF,TGTGCCAGCAGGGGGACACAGAACACTGAAGCTTTCTTT
TRBV6-6,-,-,TRBJ1-4,CASSYWSGREKLFF,TGTGCCAGCAGTTACTGGTCAGGGCGGGAAAAACTGTTTTTT
TRBV5-1,-,-,TRBJ2-6,CASSYGQWSSGANVLTF,TGCGCCAGCAGCTACGGACAGTGGAGCTCTGGGGCCAACGTCCTGACTTTC
TRBV6-6,TRBD1,-,TRBJ1-2,CASSTRQGVNYGYTF,TGTGCCAGCAGTACACGACAGGGTGTTAACTATGGCTACACCTTC
TRBV27,TRBD2,-,TRBJ2-1,CASSSGTSGVNEQFF,TGTGCCAGCAGTTCCGGGACTAGCGGGGTTAATGAGCAGTTCTTC
TRBV4-1,-,few,TRBJ1-1,CASSSQPAGTEAFF,TGCGCCAGCAGCTCTCAGCCAGCGGGCACTGAAGCTTTCTTT
TRBV7-9,-,-,TRBJ2-1,CASSFREGGKHEQFF,TGTGCCAGCAGCTTCCGGGAAGGGGGTAAGCATGAGCAGTTCTTC
TRBV28,-,-,TRBJ1-2,CASSRTRDYGYTF,TGTGCCAGCAGTCGAACCAGGGACTATGGCTACACCTTC
TRBV5-4,-,-,TRBJ2-7,CASSLGRESSYEQYF,TGTGCCAGCAGCCTGGGCAGGGAAAGCTCCTACGAGCAGTACTTC
TRBV14,-,-,TRBJ2-2,CASSTLTGELFF,TGTGCCAGCAGCACATTAACCGGGGAGCTGTTTTTT
TRBV28,TRBD2,-,TRBJ2-5,CASSRGGAGQETQYF,TGTGCCAGCAGTCGCGGGGGGGCCGGCCAAGAGACCCAGTACTTC
TRBV2,TRBD1,-,TRBJ1-6,CATGSGTAHSPLHF,TGTGCCACCGGATCCGGGACAGCACATTCACCCCTCCACTTT
TRBV14,TRBD2,-,TRBJ2-3,CASAYLAGRGDTQYF,TGTGCCAGCGCCTACCTAGCGGGTAGGGGAGATACGCAGTATTTT
TRBV19,-,-,TRBJ1-1,CASSIRGLTEAFF,TGTGCCAGTAGTATTCGGGGACTCACTGAAGCTTTCTTT
TRBV7-2,TRBD2,-,TRBJ2-1,CASKEAGVDNEQFF,TGTGCCAGCAAGGAAGCGGGAGTTGACAATGAGCAGTTCTTC
TRBV9,-,-,TRBJ1-2,CASKGGEVGYTF,TGTGCCAGCAAGGGAGGGGAGGTTGGCTACACCTTC
TRBV20-1,-,few,TRBJ2-1,CLPDSYNEQFF,TGCCTACCAGACAGCTACAATGAGCAGTTCTTC
TRBV6-5,TRBD1,-,TRBJ1-1,CASSYGGQGVTEAFF,TGTGCCAGCAGTTACGGGGGACAGGGAGTGACTGAAGCTTTCTTT
TRBV29-1,TRBD2,-,TRBJ2-2,CSVDMGLSNTGELFF,TGCAGCGTTGATATGGGACTATCCAACACCGGGGAGCTGTTTTTT
TRBV7-8,TRBD2,once,TRBJ2-7,CASSLEVGTSSEQYF,TGTGCCAGCAGCTTAGAAGTGGGGACTAGCAGCGAGCAGTACTTC
TRBV11-2,TRBD2,-,TRBJ2-4,CASSIGEGWNIQYF,TGTGCCAGCAGCATAGGGGAGGGGTGGAACATTCAGTACTTC
TRBV2,-,-,TRBJ1-2,CASTVGLRDYGYTF,TGTGCCAGCACAGTTGGTTTGAGGGACTATGGCTACACCTTC
TRBV5-1,-,-,TRBJ2-7,CASSLAGSSYEQYF,TGCGCCAGCAGCTTGGCGGGGAGCTCCTACGAGCAGTACTTC
TRBV6-1,TRBD1,once,TRBJ1-2,CASSEIRNRGVYGYTF,TGTGCCAGCAGTGAGATTAGGAACAGGGGAGTCTATGGCTACACCTTC
TRBV6-5,TRBD2,-,TRBJ2-7,CASSYGFNGGAYEQYF,TGTGCCAGCAGTTATGGTTTTAACGGGGGGGCCTACGAGCAGTACTTC
TRBV28,TRBD1,-,TRBJ1-2,CASSLGQERGYTF,TGTGCCAGCAGTTTGGGACAGGAGCGTGGCTACACCTTC
TRBV19,TRBD2,few,TRBJ2-3,CASSIASGSSTDTQYF,TGTGCCAGTAGTATTGCTAGCGGGAGTTCGACAGATACGCAGTATTTT
TRBV5-4,TRBD1,-,TRBJ2-2,CASSLLDRGNTGELFF,TGTGCCAGCAGCTTGCTTGACAGGGGGAACACCGGGGAGCTGTTTTTT
TRBV27,-,-,TRBJ2-1,CASSFFSYNEQFF,TGTGCCAGCAGTTTCTTCTCCTACAATGAGCAGTTCTTC
TRBV11-2,-,-,TRBJ1-2,CASSLGSSNYGYTF,TGTGCCAGCAGCTTAGGGTCCAGTAACTATGGCTACACCTTC
TRBV5-1,-,-,TRBJ1-2,CASSSTSANYGYTF,TGCGCCAGCAGCTCCACTTCTGCTAACTATGGCTACACCTTC
TRBV28,TRBD1,-,TRBJ1-5,CASCPNRQGRNQPQHF,TGTGCCAGCTGCCCAAATCGACAGGGGCGCAATCAGCCCCAGCATTTT
TRBV15,-,-,TRBJ2-5,CATSRDSIAETQYF,TGTGCCACCAGCAGAGATTCGATTGCGGAGACCCAGTACTTC
TRBV5-1,-,-,TRBJ1-5,CASSLAKPTGDSNQPQHF,TGCGCCAGCAGCTTGGCCAAACCTACAGGCGATAGCAATCAGCCCCAGCATTTT